One sample yielded the 31 T cell receptor beta chains listed below, sequenced in a study of CD8+ T cells in alopecia areata (dated by TCRdb to the late 2010s). The time point label for this specimen denotes: 4 weeks on oral tofacitinib. Taken with the paper, the label for treatment or condition translates to: oral pan-JAK inhibitor, 5-10 mg twice daily. The library came from the immunoSEQ multiplex PCR assay. For TCR sequencing, RNA was extracted from every sample and reverse transcribed into cDNA to serve as template. TCRdb obtained this table from immuneACCESS and retained in-frame rearrangements with V and J assigned. These tables miss some clones; where compared with another copy, unresolved V genes account for less than half of the shortfall, and the remainder is unexplained. The sample profile shows some 120,000 clones; over 60% of them were found once. Around 5.7% of the sample is taken by the ten largest.

This sample comprised CD4+ T cells sorted from blood, obtained at week 4, from a patient treated with tofacitinib. Every receptor here comes from a human donor with alopecia areata.

The table lists this clone with a few counts. The chain combines TRBV30 with TRBJ2-7; 7 nucleotides align to TRBD2. Per the germline V gene, CDR1 is GTSNPN and CDR2 is SVGIG (reference sequence). This CDR3 comprises 14 residues. The trim removed 2 bases at V and 0 bases at J, leaving 4 bases unmatched. CDR3: CAWSRDYGSYEQYF. CDR3 DNA: TGTGCCTGGAGTCGGGACTATGGCTCCTACGAGCAGTACTTC. Filled out from reference TRBV30 and TRBJ2-7, the complete variable domain reads SQTIHQWPATLVQPVGSPLSLECTVEGTSNPNLYWYRQAAGRGLQLLFYSVGIGQISSEVPQNLSASRPQDRQFILSSKKLLLSDSGFYLCAWSRDYGSYEQYFGPGTRLTVT.

This clone showed up just a few times. The chain uses TRBV25-1 and TRBJ2-2, with D possibly being TRBD2 (5 bases). Looked up from germline, CDR1 is MGHDK and CDR2 is SYGVNS. The CDR3 contains 17 residues. The V and J ends lost 3 bases and 2 bases respectively, with 16 bases between them. The CDR3 spells CASSDARRGANTGELFF. The CDR3 nucleotides are TGTGCCAGCAGTGACGCGCGCCGGGGTGCTAACACCGGGGAGCTGTTTTTT.

V is TRBV15 and J is TRBJ1-3; D gene ambiguous. The CDR3 contains 17 residues. In germline, CDR1 is LNHNV, CDR2 YYDKDF (reference sequence). Between the trimmed V and J ends, which lost 0 bases and 0 bases, there was a span of 12 bases. The CDR3 coding sequence is TGTGCCACCAGCAGAGATCCAGGCCTGAGCTCTGGAAACACCATATATTTT. It translates to CATSRDPGLSSGNTIYF.

This CDR3 is CATSREPGHKGTIYF. The DNA of the CDR3 is TGTGCCACCAGCAGAGAACCGGGACATAAGGGGACCATATATTTT. The J gene is TRBJ1-3, the V gene TRBV15, with D maybe TRBD1 (6 bases). Germline values: CDR1 LNHNV, CDR2 YYDKDF (reference sequence). The CDR3 is 15 amino acids. V was trimmed by 0 bases and J by 10 bases, leaving 16 bases between them.

The V call is TRBV7-9, the J call TRBJ2-1; D may correspond to TRBD1 or TRBD2 (5 bases each). The CDR3 totals 15 residues. Trimming took 3 bases from V and 6 from J, leaving 15 bases between them. The germline V gene has CDR1 SEHNR and CDR2 FQNEAQ (reference sequence). Written as DNA, the CDR3 is TGTGCCAGCAGCTTGAGAGGGGCGATGGCCAATGAGCAGTTCTTC. Protein product: CASSLRGAMANEQFF.

This clone was seen just once. The chain is built from TRBV25-1 and TRBJ2-7; TRBD1 is a possible D gene (6 bases). Trimming took off 3 bases at V and 2 bases at J, with 8 bases between the two ends. The CDR3 totals 13 residues. Germline V gene lookup returns CDR1 MGHDK and CDR2 SYGVNS. As DNA, the CDR3 is TGTGCCAGCAGTGAGAGGGGGACCTACGAGCAGTACTTC. Translation gives CASSERGTYEQYF.

This clone showed up many times. The chain recombines TRBV7-9 with TRBJ2-3; 8 bases are a match to TRBD2. The germline CDR1 and CDR2 sequences are SEHNR and FQNEAQ (reference sequence). This CDR3 has 15 residues. Losses at the gene ends were 0 bases for V and 2 bases for J; bases not matched to a gene: 1. CDR3 sequence reads: CASSLASGDTDTQYF. The CDR3 DNA is TGTGCCAGCAGCTTAGCTAGCGGGGACACAGATACGCAGTATTTT.

This clone was detected a few times. The chain employs TRBV11-3 and TRBJ2-7; D ambiguous. This CDR3 is built from 14 residues. Germline V gene data show CDR1 as SGHNT and CDR2 as YENEEA. With 0 bases removed from V and 3 bases from J, the gap between germline ends came to 9 bases. The CDR3 spells CASSLDRGSYEQYF. The CDR3 nucleotides read TGTGCCAGCAGCTTAGATCGTGGAAGCTACGAGCAGTACTTC.

The chain couples TRBV28 to TRBJ2-7; 12 bases are shared with TRBD1. Trimming at V came to 3 bases and at J to 7 bases, leaving 7 bases not matched to a gene. Germline V CDR1 and CDR2: MDHEN, SYDVKM. The CDR3 runs 15 residues. CDR3 sequence (DNA): TGTGCCAGCAGTTTGCCGGGACAGGGGGCGCTTGAGCAGTACTTC. Protein sequence: CASSLPGQGALEQYF.

The V and J genes are TRBV4-3 and TRBJ1-4, with unresolved D. V dropped 4 bases and J dropped 2 bases, with 26 bases sitting between them. This CDR3 has 20 residues. The germline gives CDR1 LGHNA, CDR2 YSLEER. CDR3 in amino acids: CASSRVFGVGVGPTNEKLFF. CDR3 nucleotide sequence: TGCGCCAGCAGCCGCGTCTTCGGGGTCGGCGTCGGGCCGACTAATGAAAAACTGTTTTTT.

The rearrangement links TRBV7-2 to TRBJ2-3; 10 nucleotides align to TRBD2. CDR3 length: 18 amino acids. Per the germline V gene, CDR1 is SGHTA and CDR2 is FQGNSA. With 2 bases clipped from V and 0 bases from J, the junction kept 8 bases outside the gene matches. In DNA, the CDR3 is TGTGCCAGCAGCTTATACCCTAGCGGGAGCCTTAGCACAGATACGCAGTATTTT. This encodes CASSLYPSGSLSTDTQYF.

The chain employs TRBV29-1 and TRBJ1-3; no clear D gene. The length of the CDR3 is 14 residues. Trimming cost V 6 bases and J 0 bases, with 12 bases left between them. Germline CDR1 SQVTM, CDR2 ANQGSEA. The CDR3, as DNA: TGCAGCGTCGACGACGGGAGCTCTGGAAACACCATATATTTT. Encoded protein: CSVDDGSSGNTIYF.

The V gene is TRBV4-3, the J gene TRBJ1-1; D unclear. CDR1 and CDR2 from the germline V gene are LGHNA and YSLEER. The V gene lost 3 bases and the J gene lost 3 bases, with 23 bases spanning the gap. The CDR3 totals 18 residues. The CDR3 region has the DNA TGCGCCAGCAGCCATAGAACTTTTGGCGATATGATGGACACTGAAGCTTTCTTT. Its protein product is CASSHRTFGDMMDTEAFF.

The chain is built from TRBV29-1 and TRBJ1-1; D remains unclear. Germline CDR1 is SQVTM and CDR2 is ANQGSEA. V was shortened by 5 bases and J by 1 base, with 8 bases between the two germline ends. The CDR3 sequence is 12 residues long. The CDR3 DNA reads as TGCAGCGTTAAACTGCCGAACACTGAAGCTTTCTTT. Residues: CSVKLPNTEAFF.

The V gene is TRBV30, the J gene TRBJ2-5, with TRBD2 as a possible D gene (5 bases). Per germline, CDR1 GTSNPN and CDR2 SVGIG (reference sequence). V was cut by 0 bases and J by 5 bases, with 7 bases left in between. The CDR3 consists of 12 residues. The DNA of the CDR3 is TGTGCCTGGAGTGTTATAGCGGAGACCCAGTACTTC. Protein: CAWSVIAETQYF.

This chain joins TRBV30 and TRBJ1-1; D unclear. CDR1 and CDR2 (germline): GTSNPN, SVGIG (reference sequence). The CDR3 has 11 residues. V shed 3 bases and J shed 8 bases, with 10 bases lying between them. CDR3 nucleotide sequence: TGTGCCTGGAGCGGAAGGAGGGAAGCTTTCTTT. It translates to CAWSGRREAFF.

Remarks on this clone: This same CDR3 is encoded by further DNA sequences in the sample. The CDR3 DNA reads TGCGCCAGCAGCTTGGCCGGGGGAACCTACGAGCAGTACTTC. It encodes CASSLAGGTYEQYF. This chain connects TRBV5-1 to TRBJ2-7; possible D gene TRBD2, 6 bases. Per germline, CDR1 SGHRS and CDR2 YFSETQ. This CDR3 is 14 amino acids long. V shed 0 bases and J shed 2 bases, with 9 bases lying between them.

This clone came up once. The chain carries TRBV7-8 and TRBJ2-3; D uncertain. From germline, CDR1 is SGHVS and CDR2 FQNEAQ. The length of the CDR3 is 15 residues. With 3 bases removed from V and 0 bases from J, the gap between germline ends came to 10 bases. In DNA form, the CDR3 reads TGTGCCAGCAGCTTCAGCGATTCTAGCACAGATACGCAGTATTTT. This encodes CASSFSDSSTDTQYF.

In its sample, this clone was seen a few times. This sequence joins TRBV30 and TRBJ2-3; 9 bases map to TRBD2. Germline trimming cut 2 bases from V and 4 bases from J; bases unmatched to any gene: 1. Germline V CDR1 and CDR2: GTSNPN, SVGIG (reference sequence). This CDR3 comprises 13 residues. Here the CDR3 DNA reads TGTGCCTGGAGTCGACTAGCGGCAGATACGCAGTATTTT. Protein product: CAWSRLAADTQYF.

This clone has only a few counts. CDR3 in DNA: TGTGCCAGCAGTGATCAGACTAGCGGGAGGACCAAAAACATTCAGTACTTC. This codes for CASSDQTSGRTKNIQYF. The gene calls are TRBV2 and TRBJ2-4, with 13 bases that match TRBD2. The CDR3 is 17 residues long. The germline V gene has CDR1 SNHLY and CDR2 FYNNEI. With 3 bases clipped from V and 2 bases from J, the junction kept 4 bases outside the gene matches.

The rearrangement uses TRBV27 and TRBJ2-4; no firm D call. CDR1 is MNHEY and CDR2 is SMNVEV in the germline V gene (reference sequence). Trimming took off 3 bases at V and 9 bases at J, with 9 bases between the two ends. CDR3 length: 12 amino acids. The chain's CDR3 is CASSFFHIIQYF. CDR3 coding DNA: TGTGCCAGCAGTTTCTTCCACATCATTCAGTACTTC.

The rearrangement uses TRBV29-1 and TRBJ1-1, with 11 bases matching TRBD1. With V trimmed by 4 bases and J by 4 bases, 8 bases remained unmatched. This CDR3 spans 15 amino acids. The germline V gene has CDR1 SQVTM and CDR2 ANQGSEA. CDR3 DNA: TGCAGCGTTGGAGGACAGGGGGCATTGGGCACTGAAGCTTTCTTT. This translates into CSVGGQGALGTEAFF.

This clone was counted a single time. The chain recombines TRBV15 with TRBJ1-1; D may be TRBD1 (6 bases). This CDR3 contains 14 residues. Looked up from germline, CDR1 is LNHNV and CDR2 is YYDKDF (reference sequence). Trimming removed 5 bases from V and 4 bases from J, with 14 bases in between. The CDR3 is CATSPTGQSTEAFF. The CDR3 DNA sequence: TGTGCCACCAGCCCAACCGGACAGAGCACTGAAGCTTTCTTT. The variable domain in full, completed from reference TRBV15 and TRBJ1-1, reads DAMVIQNPRYQVTQFGKPVTLSCSQTLNHNVMYWYQQKSSQAPKLLFHYYDKDFNNEADTPDNFQSRRPNTSFCFLDIRSPGLGDTAMYLCATSPTGQSTEAFFGQGTRLTVV.

This sequence joins TRBV5-1 and TRBJ2-7; 10 bases line up with TRBD2. The junction had 11 bases not matched to a gene; V was cut back by 7 bases and J by 7 bases. The CDR3 length is 14 residues. Germline-derived CDR1 and CDR2 are SGHRS and YFSETQ. Written as DNA, the CDR3 is TGCGCCAGCCGGGTGAGCGGGGGGGCGCAGGAGCAGTACTTC. Its translation: CASRVSGGAQEQYF.

The chain links TRBV30 to TRBJ1-1; a weak D match, TRBD1 (5 bases). Germline assignment: CDR1 GTSNPN and CDR2 SVGIG (reference sequence). The CDR3 length is 14 residues. Trimming stripped 0 bases from V and 4 bases from J, with 12 bases between. This CDR3 is CAWSVAGRTTEAFF. For the CDR3, the DNA is TGTGCCTGGAGTGTGGCAGGGAGGACCACTGAAGCTTTCTTT.

The chain joins TRBV5-6 to TRBJ2-1; D is possibly TRBD1 or TRBD2 (5 bases each). The CDR3 length is 14 residues. V gave up 4 bases and J gave up 9 bases, with 17 bases separating them. Per the germline V gene, CDR1 is SGHDT and CDR2 is YYEEEE. Written as DNA, the CDR3 is TGTGCCAGCAGCGGCGTTGAGGGGTCCCGTGAGCAGTTCTTC. Residues: CASSGVEGSREQFF.

This clone was seen once. The chain's CDR3 is CASSVDRLSYEQYF. In nucleotides, the CDR3 is TGTGCCAGCAGCGTGGACAGGCTTTCCTACGAGCAGTACTTC. The gene calls are TRBV7-3 and TRBJ2-7, with TRBD1 matching 7 bases. From germline, CDR1 is SGHTA and CDR2 FQGTGA. The CDR3 is 14 residues long. The V and J ends lost 5 bases and 1 base, in that order; junction bases with no gene match: 5. Variable domain in full (rest from reference TRBV7-3 and TRBJ2-7): GAGVSQTPSNKVTEKGKYVELRCDPISGHTALYWYRQSLGQGPEFLIYFQGTGAADDSGLPNDRFFAVRPEGSVSTLKIQRTERGDSAVYLCASSVDRLSYEQYFGPGTRLTVT.

The chain is built from TRBV6-6 and TRBJ1-4; D is uncertain. Germline V gene lookup returns CDR1 MNHNY and CDR2 SVGAGI (reference sequence). V lost 2 bases and J lost 7, with 5 bases in between. The CDR3 length is 12 residues. CDR3 in amino acids: CASSYPREKLFF. CDR3 in DNA: TGTGCCAGCAGTTACCCCCGTGAAAAACTGTTTTTT.

The V call is TRBV27, the J call TRBJ2-7, with D possibly TRBD2 on 5 matching bases. Trimming left V 2 bases short and J 3 bases short, with 11 bases between. CDR3 length: 14 amino acids. Per the germline V gene, CDR1 is MNHEY and CDR2 is SMNVEV (reference sequence). As DNA, the CDR3 is TGTGCCAGCAGTTTAGTGGGTGCGGGCTACGAGCAGTACTTC. Amino acid sequence: CASSLVGAGYEQYF.

This clone came up once. The chain recombines TRBV7-3 with TRBJ2-5; D remains unclear. The CDR3 runs 13 residues. CDR1 is SGHTA and CDR2 is FQGTGA in the germline V gene. V dropped 1 base and J dropped 2 bases, with 5 bases sitting between them. CDR3 region: CASSLRQQETQYF. The DNA for the CDR3 is TGTGCCAGCAGCTTAAGGCAGCAAGAGACCCAGTACTTC.

Written as DNA, the CDR3 is TGCGCCAGCAGCTTCCAGGGGTTTGAAGCTTTCTTT. Its protein is CASSFQGFEAFF. The V call is TRBV5-1, the J call TRBJ1-1, with a weak D call TRBD1 (6 bases). The CDR3 spans 12 residues. Germline V gives CDR1 SGHRS, CDR2 YFSETQ. Trimming took off 2 bases at V and 7 bases at J, with 9 bases between the two ends. The variable domain in full, with the rest retrieved from reference TRBV5-1 and TRBJ1-1, is KAGVTQTPRYLIKTRGQQVTLSCSPISGHRSVSWYQQTPGQGLQFLFEYFSETQRNKGNFPGRFSGRQFSNSRSEMNVSTLELGDSALYLCASSFQGFEAFFGQGTRLTVV.